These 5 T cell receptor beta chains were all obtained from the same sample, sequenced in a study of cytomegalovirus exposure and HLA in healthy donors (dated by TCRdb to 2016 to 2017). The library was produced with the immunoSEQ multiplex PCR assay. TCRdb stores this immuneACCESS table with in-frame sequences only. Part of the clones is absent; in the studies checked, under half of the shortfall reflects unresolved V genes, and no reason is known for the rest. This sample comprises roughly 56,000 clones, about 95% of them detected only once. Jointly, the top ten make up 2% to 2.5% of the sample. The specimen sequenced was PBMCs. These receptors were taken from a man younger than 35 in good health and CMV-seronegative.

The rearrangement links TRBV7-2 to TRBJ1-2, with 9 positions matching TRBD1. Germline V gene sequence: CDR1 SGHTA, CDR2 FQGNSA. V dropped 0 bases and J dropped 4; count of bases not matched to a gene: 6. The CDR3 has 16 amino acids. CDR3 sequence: CASSLAGATGGYGYTF. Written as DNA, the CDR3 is TGTGCCAGCAGCTTAGCGGGGGCGACAGGGGGCTATGGCTACACCTTC.

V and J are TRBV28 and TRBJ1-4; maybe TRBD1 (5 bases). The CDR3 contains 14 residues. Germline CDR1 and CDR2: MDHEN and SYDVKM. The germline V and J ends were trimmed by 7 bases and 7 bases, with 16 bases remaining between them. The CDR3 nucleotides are TGTGCCAGCAATCCGACAGTAATTGGTGAAAAACTGTTTTTT. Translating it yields CASNPTVIGEKLFF. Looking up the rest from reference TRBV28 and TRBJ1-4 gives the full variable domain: DVKVTQSSRYLVKRTGEKVFLECVQDMDHENMFWYRQDPGLGLRLIYFSYDVKMKEKGDIPEGYSVSREKKERFSLILESASTNQTSMYLCASNPTVIGEKLFFGSGTQLSVL.

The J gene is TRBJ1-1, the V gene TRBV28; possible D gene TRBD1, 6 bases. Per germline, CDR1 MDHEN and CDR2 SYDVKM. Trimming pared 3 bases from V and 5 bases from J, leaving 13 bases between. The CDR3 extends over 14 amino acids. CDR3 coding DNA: TGTGCCAGCAGTTTGTCCCAGGGGAGAACTGAAGCTTTCTTT. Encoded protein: CASSLSQGRTEAFF.

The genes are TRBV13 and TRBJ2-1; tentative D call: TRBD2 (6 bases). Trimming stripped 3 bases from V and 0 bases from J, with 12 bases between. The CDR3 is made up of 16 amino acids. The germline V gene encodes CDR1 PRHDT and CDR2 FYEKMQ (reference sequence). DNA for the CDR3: TGTGCCAGCAGCTTCACTAGCCCCAGCTCCTACAATGAGCAGTTCTTC. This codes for CASSFTSPSSYNEQFF.

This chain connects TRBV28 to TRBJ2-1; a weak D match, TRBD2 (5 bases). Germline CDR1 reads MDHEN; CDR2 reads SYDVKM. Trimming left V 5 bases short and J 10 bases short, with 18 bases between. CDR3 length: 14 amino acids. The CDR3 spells CASSLRRMGGEQFF. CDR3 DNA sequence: TGTGCCAGCAGTCTAAGGAGGATGGGTGGCGAGCAGTTCTTC.